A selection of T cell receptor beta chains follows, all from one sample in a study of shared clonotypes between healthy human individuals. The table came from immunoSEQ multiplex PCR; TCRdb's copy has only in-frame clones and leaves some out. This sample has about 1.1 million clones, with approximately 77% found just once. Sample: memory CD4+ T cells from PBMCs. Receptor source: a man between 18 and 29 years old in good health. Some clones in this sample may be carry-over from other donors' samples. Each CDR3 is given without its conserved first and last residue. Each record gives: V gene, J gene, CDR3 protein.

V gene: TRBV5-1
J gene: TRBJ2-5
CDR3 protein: ASSSSGTSGSWETQY

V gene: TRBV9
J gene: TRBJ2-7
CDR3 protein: ASSVAGQSVYEQY

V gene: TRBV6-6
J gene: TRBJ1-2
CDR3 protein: ASSTAGGNYGYT

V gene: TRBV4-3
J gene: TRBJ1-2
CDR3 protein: ASSRRRGVNYGYT

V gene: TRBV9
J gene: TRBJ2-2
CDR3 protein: ASSVGDLNTGELF

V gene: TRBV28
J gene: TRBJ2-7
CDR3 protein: ASSFGGIEGQY

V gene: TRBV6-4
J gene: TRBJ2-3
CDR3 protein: ASSDSQDRGDTQY

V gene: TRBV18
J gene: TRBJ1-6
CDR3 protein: ASSREGSLDSPLH

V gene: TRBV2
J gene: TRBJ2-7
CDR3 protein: ASSKEGGLGGYEQY

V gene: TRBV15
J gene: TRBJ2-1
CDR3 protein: ATSRDTYNEQF

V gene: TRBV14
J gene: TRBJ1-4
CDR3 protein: ASSQGLEKLF

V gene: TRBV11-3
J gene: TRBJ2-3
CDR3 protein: ASSLGGTDTQY

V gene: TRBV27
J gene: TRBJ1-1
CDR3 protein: ASRPTTGRGNTEAF

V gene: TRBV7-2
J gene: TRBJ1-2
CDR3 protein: ASSSLNRQGKGYT

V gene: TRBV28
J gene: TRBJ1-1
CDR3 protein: ASNLDGNTEAF

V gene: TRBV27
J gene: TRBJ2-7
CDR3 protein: ASSFSLADYEQY

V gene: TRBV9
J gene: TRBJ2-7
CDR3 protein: ASSPGGSSYEQY

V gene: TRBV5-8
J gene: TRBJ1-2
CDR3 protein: ASSLAPKVGGYT

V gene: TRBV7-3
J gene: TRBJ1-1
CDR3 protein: ASSWKRNTEAF

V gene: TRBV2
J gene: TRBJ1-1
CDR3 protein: ASSEARRGTEAF

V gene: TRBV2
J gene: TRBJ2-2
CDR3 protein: ASMRTGALNTGELF

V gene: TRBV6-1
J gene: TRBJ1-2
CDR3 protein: ASSYKGGYT

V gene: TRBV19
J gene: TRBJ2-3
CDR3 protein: ASNGQITDTQY

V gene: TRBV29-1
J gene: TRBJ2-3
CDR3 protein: SVGGTSGSPDTQY

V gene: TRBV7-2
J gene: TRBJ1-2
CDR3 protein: ASSLEPGSWNGYT

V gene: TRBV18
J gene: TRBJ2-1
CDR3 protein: ASSPPVGQGELYNEQF

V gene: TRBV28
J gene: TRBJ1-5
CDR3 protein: ASSLGGTANQPQH

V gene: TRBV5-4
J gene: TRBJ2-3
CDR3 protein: ASSFRSSSDTQY

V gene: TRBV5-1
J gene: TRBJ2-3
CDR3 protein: ASSLLGAGTSSTDTQY

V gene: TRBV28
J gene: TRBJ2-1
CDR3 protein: ASSSQSTGVGGNEQF

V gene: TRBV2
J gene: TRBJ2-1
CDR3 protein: ASSEELGRYNEQF

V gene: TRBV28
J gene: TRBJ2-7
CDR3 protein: ASSLEPTSGYEQY

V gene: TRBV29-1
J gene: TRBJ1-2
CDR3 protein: SVDSSRNYGYT

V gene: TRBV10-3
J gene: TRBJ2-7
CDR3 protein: AISDDGTSGSPYEQY

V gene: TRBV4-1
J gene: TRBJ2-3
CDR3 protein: ASSPRGDTQY

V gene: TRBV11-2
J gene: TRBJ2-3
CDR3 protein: ASSLGSGTTQY

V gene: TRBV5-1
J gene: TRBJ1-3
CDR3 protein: ASQKGISAFAGNTIY

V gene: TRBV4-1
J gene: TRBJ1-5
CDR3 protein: ASSRGVQGPEPQH

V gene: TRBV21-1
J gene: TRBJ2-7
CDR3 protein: ASSKGTLSSYEQY

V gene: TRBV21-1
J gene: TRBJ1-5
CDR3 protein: ASSNQVSNQPQH

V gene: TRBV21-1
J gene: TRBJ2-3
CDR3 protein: ASSTTDHPTDTQY

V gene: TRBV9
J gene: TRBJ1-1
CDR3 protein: ASSVEAQANTEAF

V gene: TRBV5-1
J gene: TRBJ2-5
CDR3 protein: ASSLGDSGPIETQY

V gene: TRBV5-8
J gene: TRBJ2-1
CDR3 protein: ASTRPWSYNEQF

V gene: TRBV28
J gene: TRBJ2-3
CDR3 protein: ASSLWTRGTDTQY

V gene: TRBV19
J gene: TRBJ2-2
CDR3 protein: ASRGSGRLTGELF

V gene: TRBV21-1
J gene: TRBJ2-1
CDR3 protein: ASSKVRPHPQF

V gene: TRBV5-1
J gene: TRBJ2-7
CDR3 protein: ASSPLGGRAGEQY

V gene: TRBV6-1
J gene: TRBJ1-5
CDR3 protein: ASSEARSSTGSYQPQH

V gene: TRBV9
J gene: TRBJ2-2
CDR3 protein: ASSVEWQVWTGELF

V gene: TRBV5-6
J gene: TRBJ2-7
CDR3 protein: ASSLGQYSYEQY

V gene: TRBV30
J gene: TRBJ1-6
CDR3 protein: AWRANSPLH

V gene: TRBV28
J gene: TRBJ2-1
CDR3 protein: ASSLFGQGAGGNEQF

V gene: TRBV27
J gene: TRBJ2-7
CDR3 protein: ASSRGTSGSSSYEQY

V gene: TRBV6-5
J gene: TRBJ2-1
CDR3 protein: ASSIVGPKF

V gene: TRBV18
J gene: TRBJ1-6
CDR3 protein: ASSPPTGDNSPLH

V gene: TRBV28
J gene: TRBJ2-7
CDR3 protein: ASSYFGSEQY

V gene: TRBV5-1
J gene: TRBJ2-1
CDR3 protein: ASSLAGRLSYNEQF

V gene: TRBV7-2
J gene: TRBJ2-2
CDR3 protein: ASSLTPKDGAGELF